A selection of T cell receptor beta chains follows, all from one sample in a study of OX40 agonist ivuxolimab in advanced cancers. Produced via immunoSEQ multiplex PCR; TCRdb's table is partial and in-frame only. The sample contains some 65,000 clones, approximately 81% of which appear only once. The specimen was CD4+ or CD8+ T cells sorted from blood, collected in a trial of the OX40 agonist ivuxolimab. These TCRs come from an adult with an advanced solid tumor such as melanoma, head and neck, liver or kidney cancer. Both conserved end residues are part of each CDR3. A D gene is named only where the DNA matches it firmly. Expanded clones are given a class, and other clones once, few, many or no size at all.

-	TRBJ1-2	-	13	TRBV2	CASSAQGGYGYTF	TGTGCCAGCAGCGCACAGGGAGGCTATGGCTACACCTTC
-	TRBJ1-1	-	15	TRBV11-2	CASSLGPGMNTEAFF	TGTGCCAGCAGCTTAGGCCCAGGGATGAACACTGAAGCTTTCTTT
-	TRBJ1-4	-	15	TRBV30	CAWSPFQEVEEKLFF	TGTGCCTGGAGTCCTTTTCAGGAGGTGGAAGAAAAACTGTTTTTT
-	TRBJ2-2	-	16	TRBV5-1	CASRPTTGSGTGELFF	TGCGCCAGCAGGCCCACCACGGGGTCGGGCACCGGGGAGCTGTTTTTT
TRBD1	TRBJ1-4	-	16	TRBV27	CASSLMAGQGIGKLFF	TGTGCCAGCAGTCTTATGGCGGGACAGGGGATAGGAAAACTGTTTTTT
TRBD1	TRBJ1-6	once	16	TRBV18	CASSPGTGGANSPLHF	TGTGCCAGCTCACCCGGGACAGGGGGAGCTAATTCACCCCTCCACTTT
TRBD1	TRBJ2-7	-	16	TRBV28	CASSLRATGGSYEQYF	TGTGCCAGCAGTTTAAGGGCGACAGGGGGCTCCTACGAGCAGTACTTC
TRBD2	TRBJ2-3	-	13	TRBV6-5	CASSLAGRDTQYF	TGTGCCAGCAGTTTAGCGGGAAGGGATACGCAGTATTTT
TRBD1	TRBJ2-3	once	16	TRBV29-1	CSVPLRDRASTDTQYF	TGCAGCGTTCCTTTAAGGGACAGGGCGAGCACAGATACGCAGTATTTT
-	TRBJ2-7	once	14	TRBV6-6	CASSPGLSSYEQYF	TGTGCCAGCAGTCCGGGGCTAAGCTCCTACGAGCAGTACTTC
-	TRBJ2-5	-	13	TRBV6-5	CASSLTGWETQYF	TGTGCCAGCAGTTTGACAGGTTGGGAGACCCAGTACTTC
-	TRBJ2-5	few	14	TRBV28	CASSFPDVRETQYF	TGTGCCAGCAGTTTTCCGGACGTCAGAGAGACCCAGTACTTC
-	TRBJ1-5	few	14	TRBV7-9	CASSQTGRNQPQHF	TGTGCCAGCAGCCAGACAGGTCGCAATCAGCCCCAGCATTTT
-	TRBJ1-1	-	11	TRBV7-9	CASSESDEAFF	TGTGCCAGCAGCGAATCAGATGAAGCTTTCTTT
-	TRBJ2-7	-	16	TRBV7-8	CASSSVVGRLLREQYF	TGTGCCAGCAGCTCAGTGGTCGGCAGGCTACTTCGGGAGCAGTACTTC
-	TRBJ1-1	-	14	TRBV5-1	CASRTPGMNTEAFF	TGCGCCAGCAGAACACCCGGAATGAACACTGAAGCTTTCTTT
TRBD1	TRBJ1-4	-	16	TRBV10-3	CAITLPGQGVREKLFF	TGTGCCATCACCCTCCCGGGACAGGGGGTGAGGGAAAAACTGTTTTTT